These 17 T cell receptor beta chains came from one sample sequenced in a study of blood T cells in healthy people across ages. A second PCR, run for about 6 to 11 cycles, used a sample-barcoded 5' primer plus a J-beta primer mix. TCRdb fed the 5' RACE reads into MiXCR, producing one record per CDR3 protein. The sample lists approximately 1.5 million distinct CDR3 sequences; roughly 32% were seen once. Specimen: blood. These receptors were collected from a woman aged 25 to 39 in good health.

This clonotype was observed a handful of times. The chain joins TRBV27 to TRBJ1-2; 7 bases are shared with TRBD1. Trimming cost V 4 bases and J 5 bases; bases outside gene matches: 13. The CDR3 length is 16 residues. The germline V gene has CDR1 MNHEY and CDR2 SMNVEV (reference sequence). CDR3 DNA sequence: TGTGCCAGCAGTTCGGCTATAGGACAGGAGTTGTATGGCTACACCTTC. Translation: CASSSAIGQELYGYTF.

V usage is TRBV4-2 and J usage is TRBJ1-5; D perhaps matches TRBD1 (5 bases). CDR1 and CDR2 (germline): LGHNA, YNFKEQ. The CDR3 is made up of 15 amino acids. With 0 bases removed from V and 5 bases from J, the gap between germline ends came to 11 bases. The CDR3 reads CASSQDRDGYQPQHF. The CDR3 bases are TGTGCCAGCAGCCAAGATAGGGACGGATATCAGCCCCAGCATTTT.

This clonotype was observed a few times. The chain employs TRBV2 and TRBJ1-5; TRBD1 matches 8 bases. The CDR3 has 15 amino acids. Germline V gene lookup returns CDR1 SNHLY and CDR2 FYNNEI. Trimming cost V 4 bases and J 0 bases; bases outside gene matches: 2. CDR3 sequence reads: CASSGQGISNQPQHF. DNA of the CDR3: TGTGCCAGCAGTGGACAGGGGATTAGCAATCAGCCCCAGCATTTT.

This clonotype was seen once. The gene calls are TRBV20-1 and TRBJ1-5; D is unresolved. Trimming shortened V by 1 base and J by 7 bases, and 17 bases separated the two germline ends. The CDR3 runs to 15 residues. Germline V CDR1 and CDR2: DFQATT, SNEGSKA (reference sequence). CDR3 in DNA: TGCAGTGCTAGAGCCGGGTGGGCGGTGAACCAGCCCCAGCATTTT. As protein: CSARAGWAVNQPQHF.

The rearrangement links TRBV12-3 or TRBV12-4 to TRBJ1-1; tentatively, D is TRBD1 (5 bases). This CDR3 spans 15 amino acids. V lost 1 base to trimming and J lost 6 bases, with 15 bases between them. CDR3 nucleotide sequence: TGTGCCAGCAGTTTAGTGGGGCGAGCCGGGGCTGAAGCTTTCTTT. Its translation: CASSLVGRAGAEAFF.

CDR3 loop: CASSTVAGAYQQYF. Written as DNA, the CDR3 is TGTGCCAGCAGTACTGTAGCGGGTGCCTACCAGCAGTACTTC. The chain uses TRBV4-2 and TRBJ2-5, with 7 positions matching TRBD2. Germline V gene lookup returns CDR1 LGHNA and CDR2 YNFKEQ. The CDR3 has 14 residues. The junction had 15 bases not matched to a gene; V was cut back by 6 bases and J by 11 bases.

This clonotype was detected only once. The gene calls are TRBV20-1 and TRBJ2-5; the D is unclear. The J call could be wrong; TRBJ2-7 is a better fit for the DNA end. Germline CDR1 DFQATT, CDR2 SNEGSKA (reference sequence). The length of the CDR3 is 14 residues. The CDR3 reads CSARSLGSLYEQYF. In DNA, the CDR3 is TGCAGTGCTAGATCCTTGGGCAGCCTTTACGAGCAGTACTTC.

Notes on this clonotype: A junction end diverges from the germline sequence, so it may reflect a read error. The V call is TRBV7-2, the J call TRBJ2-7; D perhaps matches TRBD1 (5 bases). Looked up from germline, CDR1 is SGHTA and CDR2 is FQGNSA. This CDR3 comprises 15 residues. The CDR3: CANSLSTATFYEQYF. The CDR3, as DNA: TGTGCCAACAGCTTGTCGACAGCTACCTTCTACGAGCAGTACTTC.

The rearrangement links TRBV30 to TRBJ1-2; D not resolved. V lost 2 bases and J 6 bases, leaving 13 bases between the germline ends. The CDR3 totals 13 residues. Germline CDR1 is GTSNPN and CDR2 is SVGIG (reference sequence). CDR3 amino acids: CAWSWEKGNGYTF. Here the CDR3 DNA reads TGTGCCTGGAGTTGGGAGAAGGGAAATGGCTACACCTTC.

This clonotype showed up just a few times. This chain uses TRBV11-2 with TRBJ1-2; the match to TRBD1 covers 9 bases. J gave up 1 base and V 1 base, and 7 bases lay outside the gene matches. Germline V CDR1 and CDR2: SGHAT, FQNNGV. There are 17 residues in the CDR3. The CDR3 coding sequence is TGTGCCAGCAGCTTAGTCTGGGACAGGGAGAATAACTATGGCTACACCTTC. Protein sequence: CASSLVWDRENNYGYTF.

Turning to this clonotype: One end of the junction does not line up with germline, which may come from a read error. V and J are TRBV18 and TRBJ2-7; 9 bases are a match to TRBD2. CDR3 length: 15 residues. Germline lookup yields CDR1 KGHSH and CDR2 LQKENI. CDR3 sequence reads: CAGSPKSSGVYEQYF. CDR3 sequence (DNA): TGTGCCGGCTCACCGAAATCTAGCGGGGTCTACGAGCAGTACTTC.

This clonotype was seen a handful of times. The CDR3 coding sequence is TGCGCCAGCAGCCAAGAGTCCCCCGGGGGCACAGATACGCAGTATTTT. It specifies CASSQESPGGTDTQYF. This chain links TRBV4-1 with TRBJ2-3; a weak D match, TRBD2 (5 bases). This CDR3 has 16 residues. Trimming took off 0 bases at V and 1 base at J, with 11 bases between the two ends. Per the germline V gene, CDR1 is MGHRA and CDR2 is YSYEKL.

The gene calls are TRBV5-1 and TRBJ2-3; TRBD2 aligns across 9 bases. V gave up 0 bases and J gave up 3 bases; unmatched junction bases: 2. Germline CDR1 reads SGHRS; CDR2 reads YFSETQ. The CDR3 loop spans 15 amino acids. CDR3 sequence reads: CASSLVSGRTDTQYF. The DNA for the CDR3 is TGCGCCAGCAGCTTGGTTAGCGGGAGAACAGATACGCAGTATTTT.

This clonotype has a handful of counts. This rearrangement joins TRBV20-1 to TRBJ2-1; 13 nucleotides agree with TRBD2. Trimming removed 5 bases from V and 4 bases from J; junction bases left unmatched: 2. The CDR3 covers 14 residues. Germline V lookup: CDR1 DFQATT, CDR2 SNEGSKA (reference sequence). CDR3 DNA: TGCAGTGCTGGACTAGCGGGGGAGTACAATGAGCAGTTCTTC. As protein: CSAGLAGEYNEQFF.

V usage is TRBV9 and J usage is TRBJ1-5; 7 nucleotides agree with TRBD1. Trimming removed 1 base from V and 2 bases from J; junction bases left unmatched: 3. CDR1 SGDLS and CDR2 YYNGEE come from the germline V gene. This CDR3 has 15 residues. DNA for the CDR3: TGTGCCAGCAGCGTAACAGGGGATCGCAATCAGCCCCAGCATTTT. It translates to CASSVTGDRNQPQHF.

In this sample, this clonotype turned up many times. The CDR3 loop is CASSLDRGAHEQYF. CDR3 sequence (DNA): TGTGCCAGCAGCCTCGACAGGGGGGCCCACGAGCAGTACTTC. The chain recombines TRBV7-9 with TRBJ2-7, with 9 nucleotides matching TRBD1. The CDR3 runs 14 residues. Unmatched junction bases numbered 7, after V lost 5 bases and J lost 5 bases. CDR1 SEHNR and CDR2 FQNEAQ come from the germline V gene (reference sequence).

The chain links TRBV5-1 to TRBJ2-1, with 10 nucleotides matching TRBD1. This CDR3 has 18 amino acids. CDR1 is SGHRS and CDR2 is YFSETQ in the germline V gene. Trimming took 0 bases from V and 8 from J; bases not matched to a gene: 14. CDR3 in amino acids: CASSLAPVGTGVLDEQFF. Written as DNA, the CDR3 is TGCGCCAGCAGCTTGGCCCCGGTTGGGACAGGGGTTCTTGATGAGCAGTTCTTC.